Included here is one TCR beta chain sequence, with context. The antigen this receptor binds is unknown. No quality values exist for individual bases; no much larger clone is one base distant. TCRbeta CDR3 regions were amplified from genomic DNA using the immunoSEQ Assay, a bias-controlled multiplex PCR. In the original analysis: The number of nucleated cells in each sample was estimated from the amplification of reference gene primers within the assay. Sequence reads were collapsed and filtered to measure the absolute abundance of every unique TCRbeta CDR3 rearrangement. For each sample, productive Simpson clonality was calculated by taking the square root of Simpson's diversity index across productive rearrangements. Imported from immuneACCESS, the table was reduced by TCRdb to in-frame sequences with V and J called. These copies leave out some clones; in studies compared against another copy, an unresolved V gene accounts for under half, and the cause of the remainder is not known. That table furnishes V, J and clone size, whereas the DNA furnished D and trimming. The sample contains about 240,000 clones, about 84% of them found a single time. The top ten clones comprise around an eighth of the sample.

This specimen comes from a study of blood T cell repertoires in COVID-19 (dated by TCRdb to about 2020). For context, the study as a whole: Samples covering the acute and convalescent phases of COVID-19 were provided by collaborators in the United States, Italy and Spain. Where available, HLA class I and class II types were obtained from metadata supplied by the sample provider rather than from assay-based typing. The sample metadata nearly always contained a de-identified subject ID, COVID-19 status, age in years and sex. The samples were drawn from the first 160 participants of the ongoing ImmuneRACE study and from 1,254 subjects provided by 6 global collaborators. Deeply sampled blood TCRbeta repertoires from subjects exposed to, actively infected with, or recovered from COVID-19 were included in the dataset. The prospective study material was composed of cDNA or gDNA derived from T cells, B-cell-depleted T cells, or PBMCs. The repertoires were released in a freely available public database meant as a resource for research on the immune response to SARS-CoV-2. Results and caveats for the whole study, not just this receptor: Clinical and demographic metadata were provided uncurated, with the amount varying by source and participant.

Collaborating institutions collected whole blood in K2EDTA tubes following their own protocols. For TCRbeta analysis, collaborators shipped samples as frozen whole blood, isolated PBMCs, or DNA extracted from either of those sample types. After removal of 2 bases from V and 7 bases from J, the junction retains 6 bases not matched to a gene. The CDR3 goes from the cysteine to the phenylalanine over 15 residues. Just the 45-base CDR3 DNA is kept, in frame starting at base 1. Sequences SNHLY (CDR1) and FYNNEI (CDR2) are obtained from the germline V gene. Material for sequencing was peripheral blood. The chain couples TRBV2 to TRBJ1-5, with 9 junctional bases fitting TRBD1. This receptor was obtained from a man older than 75 with acute or convalescent COVID-19. The base sequence is TGTGCCAGCAGTGAACTCGGACAGGGGCAACAGCCCCAGCATTTT. This sequence encodes CASSELGQGQQPQHF.